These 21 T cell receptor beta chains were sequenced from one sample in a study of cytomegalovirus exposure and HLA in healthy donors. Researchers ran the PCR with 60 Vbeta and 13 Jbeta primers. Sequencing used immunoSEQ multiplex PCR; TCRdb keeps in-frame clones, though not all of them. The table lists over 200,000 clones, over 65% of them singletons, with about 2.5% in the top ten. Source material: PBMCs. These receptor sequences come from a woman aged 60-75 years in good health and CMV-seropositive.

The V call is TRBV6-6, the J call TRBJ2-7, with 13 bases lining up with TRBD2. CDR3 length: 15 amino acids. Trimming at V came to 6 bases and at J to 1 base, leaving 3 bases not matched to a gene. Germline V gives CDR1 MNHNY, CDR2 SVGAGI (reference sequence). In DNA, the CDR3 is TGTGCCAGCAGAACGGGACTAGCGGGATCCTACGAGCAGTACTTC. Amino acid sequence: CASRTGLAGSYEQYF.

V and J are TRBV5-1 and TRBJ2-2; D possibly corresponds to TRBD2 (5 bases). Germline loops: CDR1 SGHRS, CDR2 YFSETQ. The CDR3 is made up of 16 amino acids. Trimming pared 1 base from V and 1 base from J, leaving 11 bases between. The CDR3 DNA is TGCGCCAGCAGCTTGTCCACGGGGATGAACACCGGGGAGCTGTTTTTT. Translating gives CASSLSTGMNTGELFF.

Here the CDR3 reads CASSRPGETYGYTF. CDR3 nucleotides: TGTGCCAGCAGCAGGCCAGGGGAGACTTATGGCTACACCTTC. The chain links TRBV28 to TRBJ1-2, with a possible D match to TRBD1 (6 bases). The V and J ends lost 6 bases and 5 bases respectively, with 16 bases between them. CDR1 and CDR2 from the germline V gene are MDHEN and SYDVKM. This CDR3 spans 14 amino acids.

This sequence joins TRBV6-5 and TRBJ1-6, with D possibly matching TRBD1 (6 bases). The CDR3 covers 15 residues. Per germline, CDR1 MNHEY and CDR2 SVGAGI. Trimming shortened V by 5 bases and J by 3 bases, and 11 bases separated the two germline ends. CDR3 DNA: TGTGCCAGCAGTCTGACAGGAAACTATAATTCACCCCTCCACTTT. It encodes CASSLTGNYNSPLHF.

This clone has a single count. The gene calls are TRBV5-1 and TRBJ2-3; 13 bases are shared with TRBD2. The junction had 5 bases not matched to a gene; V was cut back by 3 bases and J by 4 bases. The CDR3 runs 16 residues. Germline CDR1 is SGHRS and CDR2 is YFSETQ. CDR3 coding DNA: TGCGCCAGCAGCTCACAAACTAGCGGGGGGGCAGATACGCAGTATTTT. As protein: CASSSQTSGGADTQYF.

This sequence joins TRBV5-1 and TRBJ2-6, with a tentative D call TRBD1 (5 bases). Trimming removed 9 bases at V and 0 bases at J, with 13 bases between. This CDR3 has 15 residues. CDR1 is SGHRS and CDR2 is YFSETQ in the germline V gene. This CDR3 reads CATSKGNSGANVLTF. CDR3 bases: TGCGCCACCTCCAAGGGGAACTCTGGGGCCAACGTCCTGACTTTC. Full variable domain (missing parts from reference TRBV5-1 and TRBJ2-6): KAGVTQTPRYLIKTRGQQVTLSCSPISGHRSVSWYQQTPGQGLQFLFEYFSETQRNKGNFPGRFSGRQFSNSRSEMNVSTLELGDSALYLCATSKGNSGANVLTFGAGSRLTVL.

The CDR3 DNA sequence: TGTGCCAGCAGCCCTTACAGGGACACCGGGGAGCTGTTTTTT. Encoded protein: CASSPYRDTGELFF. The chain uses TRBV7-3 and TRBJ2-2, with a tentative D call TRBD1 (6 bases). Germline CDR1 is SGHTA and CDR2 is FQGTGA. Trimming took off 5 bases at V and 3 bases at J, with 10 bases between the two ends. This CDR3 has 14 residues.

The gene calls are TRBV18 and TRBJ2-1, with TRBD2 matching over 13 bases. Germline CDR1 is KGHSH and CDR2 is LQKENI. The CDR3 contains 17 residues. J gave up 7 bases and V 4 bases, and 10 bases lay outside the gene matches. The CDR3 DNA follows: TGTGCCAGCTCACGACTGCTACTAGCGGGAGGGCCAAATGAGCAGTTCTTC. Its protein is CASSRLLLAGGPNEQFF.

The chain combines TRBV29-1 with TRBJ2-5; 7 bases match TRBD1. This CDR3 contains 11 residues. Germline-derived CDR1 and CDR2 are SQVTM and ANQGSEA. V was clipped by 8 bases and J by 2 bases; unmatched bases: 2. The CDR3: CSSTGQETQYF. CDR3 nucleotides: TGCAGCTCGACAGGGCAAGAGACCCAGTACTTC.

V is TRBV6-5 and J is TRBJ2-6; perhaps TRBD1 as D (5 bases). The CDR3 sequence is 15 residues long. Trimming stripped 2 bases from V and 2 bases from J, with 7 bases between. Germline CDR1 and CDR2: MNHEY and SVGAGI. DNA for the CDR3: TGTGCCAGCAGTTACACCAGGGCTGGGGCCAACGTCCTGACTTTC. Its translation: CASSYTRAGANVLTF.

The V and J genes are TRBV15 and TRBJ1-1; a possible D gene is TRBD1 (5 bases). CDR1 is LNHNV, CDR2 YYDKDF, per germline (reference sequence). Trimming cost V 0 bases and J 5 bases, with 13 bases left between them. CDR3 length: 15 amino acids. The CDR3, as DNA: TGTGCCACCAGCAGAGATGGGGAGGGGCCAACTGAAGCTTTCTTT. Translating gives CATSRDGEGPTEAFF.

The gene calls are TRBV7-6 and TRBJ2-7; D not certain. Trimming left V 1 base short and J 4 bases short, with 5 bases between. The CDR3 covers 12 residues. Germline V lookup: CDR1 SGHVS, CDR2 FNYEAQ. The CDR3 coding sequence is TGTGCCAGCAGCTTAGGCAGGTACGAGCAGTACTTC. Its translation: CASSLGRYEQYF.

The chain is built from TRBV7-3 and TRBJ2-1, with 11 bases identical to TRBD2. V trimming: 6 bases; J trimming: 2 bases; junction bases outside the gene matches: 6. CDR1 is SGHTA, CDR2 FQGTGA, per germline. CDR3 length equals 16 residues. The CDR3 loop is CASRLSGGAAYNEQFF. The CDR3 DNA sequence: TGTGCCAGCAGACTTAGCGGGGGGGCCGCCTACAATGAGCAGTTCTTC.

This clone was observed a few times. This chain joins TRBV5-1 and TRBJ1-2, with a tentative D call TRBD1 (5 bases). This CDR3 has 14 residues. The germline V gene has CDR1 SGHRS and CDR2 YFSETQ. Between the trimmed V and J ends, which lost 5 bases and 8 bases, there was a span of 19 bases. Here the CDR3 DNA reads TGCGCCAGCAGGGCCCTCGGTTGGGGGGAAGGCTACACCTTC. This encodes CASRALGWGEGYTF.

The CDR3 DNA sequence: TGTGCCAGCAGCGTAGCTAGCGTTTACAATGAGCAGTTCTTC. It yields the protein CASSVASVYNEQFF. The rearrangement joins TRBV9 to TRBJ2-1; D is possibly TRBD2 (6 bases). CDR1 is SGDLS and CDR2 is YYNGEE in the germline V gene. CDR3 length equals 14 residues. Deletions cut 0 bases from V and 4 bases from J, with 8 bases between.

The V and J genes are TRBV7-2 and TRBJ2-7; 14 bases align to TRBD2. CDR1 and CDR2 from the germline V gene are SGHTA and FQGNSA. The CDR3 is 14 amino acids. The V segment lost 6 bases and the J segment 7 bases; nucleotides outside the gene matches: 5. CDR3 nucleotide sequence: TGTGCCAGCAGTCGTGGGACTAGCGGGAGTGAGCAGTACTTC. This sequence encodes CASSRGTSGSEQYF.

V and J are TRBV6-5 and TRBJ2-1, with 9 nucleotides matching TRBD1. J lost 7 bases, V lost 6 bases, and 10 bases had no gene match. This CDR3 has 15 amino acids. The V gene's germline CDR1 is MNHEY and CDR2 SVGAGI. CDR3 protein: CASRIPGQGANEQFF. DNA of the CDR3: TGTGCCAGCAGGATACCGGGACAGGGAGCAAATGAGCAGTTCTTC.

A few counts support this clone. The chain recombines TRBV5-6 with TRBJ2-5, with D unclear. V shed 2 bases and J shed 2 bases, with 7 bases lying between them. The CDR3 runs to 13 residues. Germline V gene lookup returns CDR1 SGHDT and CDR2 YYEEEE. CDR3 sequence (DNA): TGTGCCAGCAGCTTTACTCTTCAAGAGACCCAGTACTTC. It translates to CASSFTLQETQYF.

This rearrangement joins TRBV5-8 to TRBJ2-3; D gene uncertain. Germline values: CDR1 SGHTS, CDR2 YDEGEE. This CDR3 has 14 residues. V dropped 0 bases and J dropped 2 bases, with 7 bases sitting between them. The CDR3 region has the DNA TGTGCCAGCAGCTTGGTAATGTCCACAGATACGCAGTATTTT. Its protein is CASSLVMSTDTQYF.

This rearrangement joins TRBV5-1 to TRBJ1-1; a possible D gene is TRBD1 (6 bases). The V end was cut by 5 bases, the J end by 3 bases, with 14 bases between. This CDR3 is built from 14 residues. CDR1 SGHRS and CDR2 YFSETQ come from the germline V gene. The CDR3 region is CASRPGGLDTEAFF. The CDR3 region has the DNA TGCGCCAGCAGGCCGGGGGGCTTGGACACTGAAGCTTTCTTT.

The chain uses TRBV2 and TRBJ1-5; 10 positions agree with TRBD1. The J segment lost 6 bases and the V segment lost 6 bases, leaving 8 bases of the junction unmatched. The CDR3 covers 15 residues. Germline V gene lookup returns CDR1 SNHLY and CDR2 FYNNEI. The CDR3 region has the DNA TGTGCCAGCAGCGGGGAGACAGGGGGCGGTCAGCCCCAGCATTTT. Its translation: CASSGETGGGQPQHF.